The 28 T cell receptor beta chains presented below share a single source sample, sequenced in a study of spatial heterogeneity in lung cancer. TCRdb analysed the 5' RACE reads with MiXCR anew, one entry per CDR3 protein. Of 10,000 to 15,000 distinct CDR3 sequences in the sample, about 3.9% were seen once. Time point defined: sample taken at primary tumor resection. Whole RNA, isolated from tumor, nontumor lung or frozen PBMC, was sequenced without prior sorting. The source was PBMCs, collected at surgery. The receptor source for this set is a male donor with early-stage non-small cell lung cancer.

This clonotype was counted many times. This beta chain represents an off-target read in a library built for alpha chains; its size is of limited meaning. V gene TRBV6-1 combines with J gene TRBJ1-4, with D uncertain. Trimming took off 4 bases at V and 0 bases at J, with 6 bases between the two ends. Germline loops: CDR1 MNHNS, CDR2 SASEGT. This CDR3 is built from 14 residues. The CDR3: CASSVYSTNEKLFF. In DNA form, the CDR3 reads TGTGCCAGCAGTGTCTACTCAACTAATGAAAAACTGTTTTTT.

As concerns this clonotype: The library was prepared for alpha chains; this beta chain is a stray read, so its frequency means little. The gene calls are TRBV27 and TRBJ2-7; D possibly uses TRBD1 or TRBD2 (5 bases each). Germline assignment: CDR1 MNHEY and CDR2 SMNVEV (reference sequence). The CDR3 totals 15 residues. V lost 6 bases and J 2 bases, leaving 17 bases between the germline ends. The CDR3 here is CASRYSGLVTYEQYF. The CDR3 DNA is TGTGCCAGCAGGTACTCGGGGCTCGTTACCTACGAGCAGTACTTC.

Concerning this clonotype: This beta chain is an unintended read in a library built for alpha chains; its size means little. The rearrangement links TRBV6-1 to TRBJ1-5; 9 bases line up with TRBD1. CDR1 and CDR2 (germline): MNHNS, SASEGT. The CDR3 extends over 13 amino acids. V was pared by 9 bases and J by 7 bases, with 7 bases of the junction left unmatched. DNA of the CDR3: TGTGCCAGTCAGAGACAGGGGGGGCAGCCCCAGCATTTT. Amino acid sequence: CASQRQGGQPQHF.

There are many counts of this clonotype. Because the library targeted alpha chains, this beta chain is an off-target read whose size means little. V usage is TRBV5-4 and J usage is TRBJ2-1; the match to TRBD1 covers 9 bases. This CDR3 is built from 15 residues. Per the germline V gene, CDR1 is SGHNT and CDR2 is YYREEE (reference sequence). With V trimmed by 3 bases and J by 7 bases, 8 bases remained unmatched. Here the CDR3 reads CASSWGQGDRNEQFF. The CDR3 coding sequence is TGTGCCAGCAGCTGGGGACAGGGAGATAGGAATGAGCAGTTCTTC.

This clonotype was seen a few times. The size of this beta chain means little, since it is a stray read in a library made for alpha chains. The chain has TRBV11-1 and TRBJ2-7, with 10 positions matching TRBD1. The CDR3 length is 15 residues. The germline gives CDR1 SGHAT, CDR2 FQDESV (reference sequence). V was pared by 4 bases and J by 2 bases, with 5 bases of the junction left unmatched. Here the CDR3 reads CASSSGQGSTYEQYF. In DNA, the CDR3 is TGTGCCAGCAGCTCGGGACAGGGGTCCACCTACGAGCAGTACTTC.

This clonotype has ten or more counts. Being off target in a library aimed at alpha chains, this beta chain has a size of little meaning. Written as DNA, the CDR3 is TGCGCCAGCAGCCAGGGACTAGCGGGAATGAGGGAGACCCAGTACTTC. It translates to CASSQGLAGMRETQYF. The genes are TRBV5-1 and TRBJ2-5, with 13 bases aligning to TRBD2. Trimming removed 4 bases from V and 5 bases from J; junction bases left unmatched: 8. CDR1 and CDR2 (germline): SGHRS, YFSETQ. CDR3 length: 16 residues.

This clonotype was found many times. Within a library made for alpha chains, this beta chain is off target, and its count is uninformative. V usage is TRBV28 and J usage is TRBJ2-1, with 14 bases fitting TRBD2. This CDR3 comprises 18 residues. The germline CDR1 and CDR2 sequences are MDHEN and SYDVKM. With V trimmed by 5 bases and J by 7 bases, 13 bases remained unmatched. CDR3 in amino acids: CASSPGTSGRTLTNEQFF. The CDR3 DNA is TGTGCCAGCAGTCCAGGGACTAGCGGGAGAACACTTACGAATGAGCAGTTCTTC.

This clonotype occurred many times. This beta chain is an off-target read within a library intended for alpha chains, so its frequency means little. This chain connects TRBV12-3 or TRBV12-4 to TRBJ2-1; no definite D call. The length of the CDR3 is 12 residues. Trimming shortened V by 3 bases and J by 13 bases, and 13 bases separated the two germline ends. CDR3 DNA sequence: TGTGCCAGCAGTTTTGGGCTAGTTGGACAGTTCTTC. As protein: CASSFGLVGQFF.

This clonotype was counted a few times. In a library made to pick up alpha chains, this beta chain is a stray read with a size that means little. The chain has TRBV9 and TRBJ2-1, with TRBD2 identical over 8 bases. The CDR3 runs to 16 residues. Germline CDR1 SGDLS, CDR2 YYNGEE. The trim removed 0 bases at V and 6 bases at J, leaving 8 bases unmatched. Here the CDR3 DNA reads TGTGCCAGCAGCGTAGGGGGGACTAGTGATCTCAATGAGCAGTTCTTC. This translates into CASSVGGTSDLNEQFF.

This clonotype has a count of ten or more. Because the library targeted alpha chains, this beta chain is an off-target read whose size means little. CDR3 loop: CAISEQGQGYEQYF. DNA of the CDR3: TGTGCCATCAGTGAGCAAGGACAGGGCTACGAGCAGTACTTC. The chain uses TRBV10-3 and TRBJ2-7, with 8 bases identical to TRBD1. The junction had 3 bases not matched to a gene; V was cut back by 2 bases and J by 3 bases. Germline-derived CDR1 and CDR2 are ENHRY and SYGVKD. The CDR3 contains 14 residues.

This clonotype appeared many times. The size of this beta chain means little, since it is a stray read in a library made for alpha chains. The V call is TRBV6-4, the J call TRBJ2-5, with TRBD1 as a possible D gene (7 bases). The CDR3 sequence is 15 residues long. Per the germline V gene, CDR1 is MRHNA and CDR2 is SNTAGT. The V and J ends lost 7 bases and 1 base respectively, with 16 bases between them. CDR3 DNA: TGTGCCAGCAATTACAGGGGAGGAGGCCAAGAGACCCAGTACTTC. As protein: CASNYRGGGQETQYF.

This clonotype was found a few times. As an off-target read in a library built for alpha chains, this beta chain has a frequency of little significance. V is TRBV2 and J is TRBJ2-1; no clear D. The ends were cut back, 3 bases at V and 6 bases at J, with 12 bases in the middle. CDR1 and CDR2 from the germline V gene are SNHLY and FYNNEI. The CDR3 extends over 14 amino acids. CDR3 sequence reads: CASSESYSGNEQFF. In DNA form, the CDR3 reads TGTGCCAGCAGTGAGAGTTACAGTGGCAATGAGCAGTTCTTC.

Points on this clonotype: Little can be read into the size of this beta chain, an off-target read in a library designed for alpha chains. This chain uses TRBV2 with TRBJ2-1, with 10 bases matching TRBD2. V shed 5 bases, J shed 6 bases, and the junction held 7 bases outside the gene matches. The CDR3 sequence is 15 residues long. Germline V lookup: CDR1 SNHLY, CDR2 FYNNEI. The CDR3 region is CASSLRGTSANEQFF. The CDR3 nucleotides are TGTGCCAGCAGTCTCCGAGGGACTAGCGCCAATGAGCAGTTCTTC.

Points on this clonotype: This sequence may be a read error, since a much larger clone differs from it by one base. This beta chain is off target for a library built for alpha chains, so its abundance means little. This chain joins TRBV20-1 and TRBJ1-1; D is unclear. The germline V gene encodes CDR1 DFQATT and CDR2 SNEGSKA (reference sequence). V was shortened by 4 bases and J by 3 bases, with 15 bases between the two germline ends. The CDR3 extends over 14 amino acids. The DNA for the CDR3 is TGCAGTGCTACGGACCGAGTGCTAGACACTGAAGCTTTCTTT. As protein: CSATDRVLDTEAFF.

This clonotype has ten or more counts. The library was designed around alpha chains, so this beta chain is a stray read whose abundance carries little weight. This chain connects TRBV11-2 to TRBJ2-1; D is possibly TRBD1 (6 bases). CDR3 length equals 14 residues. Per germline, CDR1 SGHAT and CDR2 FQNNGV. Deletions cut 5 bases from V and 4 bases from J, with 12 bases between. The CDR3 bases are TGTGCCAGCAGCGGAGGACAGCGGTACAATGAGCAGTTCTTC. This gives the protein CASSGGQRYNEQFF. Variable domain in full (rest from reference TRBV11-2 and TRBJ2-1): EAGVAQSPRYKIIEKRQSVAFWCNPISGHATLYWYQQILGQGPKLLIQFQNNGVVDDSQLPKDRFSAERLKGVDSTLKIQPAKLEDSAVYLCASSGGQRYNEQFFGPGTRLTVL.

This clonotype qualifies as medium-sized (0.01 to 0.1%). This beta chain lies outside the target of a library built for alpha chains; its clone size means little. This rearrangement joins TRBV24-1 to TRBJ2-1; the D is unclear. The CDR3 extends over 15 amino acids. Between the trimmed V and J ends, which lost 2 bases and 0 bases, there was a span of 7 bases. Germline assignment: CDR1 KGHDR and CDR2 SFDVKD. CDR3 protein: CATSDSGSSYNEQFF. Here the CDR3 DNA reads TGTGCCACCAGTGATTCAGGTTCCTCCTACAATGAGCAGTTCTTC.

This clonotype was seen many times. This beta chain lies outside the target of a library built for alpha chains; its clone size means little. The J gene is TRBJ1-1, the V gene TRBV12-3 or TRBV12-4; no clear D. This CDR3 is 12 amino acids long. Trimming removed 0 bases at V and 2 bases at J, with 1 base between. CDR3 bases: TGTGCCAGCAGTTTAGCAAACACTGAAGCTTTCTTT. It encodes CASSLANTEAFF.

The table lists this clonotype with many counts. This beta chain represents an off-target read in a library built for alpha chains; its size is of limited meaning. The chain employs TRBV7-2 and TRBJ2-3; D is uncertain. The CDR3 consists of 17 residues. Germline V lookup: CDR1 SGHTA, CDR2 FQGNSA. V was cut by 1 base and J by 4 bases, with 18 bases left in between. The CDR3 sequence is CASSLVVRTTYPDTQYF. Here the CDR3 DNA reads TGTGCCAGCAGCTTAGTAGTAAGGACGACGTATCCAGATACGCAGTATTTT.

Notes on this clonotype: This beta chain slipped into a library made for alpha chains as a stray read, so its size is not meaningful. The chain employs TRBV29-1 and TRBJ2-1, with 12 bases aligning to TRBD1. The junction had 7 bases not matched to a gene; V was cut back by 8 bases and J by 8 bases. The CDR3 sequence is 13 residues long. Germline V lookup: CDR1 SQVTM, CDR2 ANQGSEA. CDR3 sequence: CSPEGTGGYEQFF. In nucleotides, the CDR3 is TGCAGCCCCGAGGGGACAGGGGGCTATGAGCAGTTCTTC.

This clonotype came up many times. This beta chain is off target for a library built for alpha chains, so its abundance means little. This chain uses TRBV9 with TRBJ2-5, with D maybe TRBD2 (6 bases). Germline CDR1 and CDR2: SGDLS and YYNGEE. This CDR3 has 14 residues. With 3 bases removed from V and 1 base from J, the gap between germline ends came to 10 bases. CDR3 protein: CASSAGTVQETQYF. Written as DNA, the CDR3 is TGTGCCAGCAGCGCCGGGACTGTCCAAGAGACCCAGTACTTC.

As regards this clonotype: Within a library made for alpha chains, this beta chain is off target, and its count is uninformative. The V and J genes are TRBV30 and TRBJ1-1; D is unclear. Trimming shortened V by 1 base and J by 3 bases, and 6 bases separated the two germline ends. Germline values: CDR1 GTSNPN, CDR2 SVGIG (reference sequence). This CDR3 region has 12 residues. The CDR3 region has the DNA TGTGCCTGGAGTGGAGGGTACACTGAAGCTTTCTTT. It yields the protein CAWSGGYTEAFF.

This clonotype was observed at least ten times. The library was prepared for alpha chains; this beta chain is a stray read, so its frequency means little. The rearrangement links TRBV28 to TRBJ2-5, with D perhaps given as TRBD1 or TRBD2 (5 bases each). This CDR3 has 12 amino acids. The V gene lost 8 bases and the J gene lost 6 bases, with 13 bases spanning the gap. Per the germline V gene, CDR1 is MDHEN and CDR2 is SYDVKM. The CDR3 protein is CASSWGSQTQYF. The CDR3 coding sequence is TGTGCCAGCTCTTGGGGGAGTCAGACCCAGTACTTC.

This clonotype has ten or more counts. Little can be read into the size of this beta chain, an off-target read in a library designed for alpha chains. The genes are TRBV5-6 and TRBJ1-2; D is unresolved. Trimming stripped 0 bases from V and 7 bases from J, with 16 bases between. The CDR3 totals 15 residues. Germline V gives CDR1 SGHDT, CDR2 YYEEEE. The CDR3 DNA sequence: TGTGCCAGCAGCTTGGACGAGGGCAGGATCAGTGGCTACACCTTC. Residues: CASSLDEGRISGYTF.

This clonotype occurred a few times. The library was built for alpha chains, so this beta chain is an off-target read and its size means little. V and J are TRBV7-2 and TRBJ2-7, with TRBD1 matching over 8 bases. Germline CDR1 SGHTA, CDR2 FQGNSA. Unmatched junction bases numbered 5, after V lost 1 base and J lost 3 bases. The CDR3 runs to 15 residues. The CDR3 DNA reads as TGTGCCAGCAGCTTAGTGCCAGGGGGCTTCTACGAGCAGTACTTC. It is translated as CASSLVPGGFYEQYF.

This clonotype was detected many times. This beta chain is an off-target read within a library intended for alpha chains, so its frequency means little. This chain's CDR3 is CASSTEAGASYEQYF. DNA for the CDR3: TGTGCCAGCAGTACCGAAGCGGGGGCCTCCTACGAGCAGTACTTC. The rearrangement links TRBV6-2 or TRBV6-3 to TRBJ2-7; 8 bases line up with TRBD2. The CDR3 runs 15 residues. With 5 bases clipped from V and 0 bases from J, the junction kept 6 bases outside the gene matches. Germline V gives CDR1 MNHEY, CDR2 SVGEGT.

This clonotype was observed many times. This beta chain is a stray sequence in a library constructed for alpha chains; its clone size is not meaningful. The chain combines TRBV7-8 with TRBJ2-1; D might be TRBD1 or TRBD2, each matching 5 bases. V gave up 0 bases and J gave up 8 bases, with 17 bases separating them. The CDR3 runs 16 residues. Germline V gene sequence: CDR1 SGHVS, CDR2 FQNEAQ. The CDR3 region is CASSLAPGPKEDEQFF. Written as DNA, the CDR3 is TGTGCCAGCAGCTTAGCGCCGGGACCAAAGGAGGATGAGCAGTTCTTC. Complete variable domain (other parts from reference TRBV7-8 and TRBJ2-1): GAGVSQSPRYKVAKRGQDVALRCDPISGHVSLFWYQQALGQGPEFLTYFQNEAQLDKSGLPSDRFFAERPEGSVSTLKIQRTQQEDSAVYLCASSLAPGPKEDEQFFGPGTRLTVL.

This clonotype was recorded at least ten times. This beta chain slipped into a library made for alpha chains as a stray read, so its size is not meaningful. The rearrangement links TRBV20-1 to TRBJ2-1; TRBD2 agrees at 12 bases. The germline V gene encodes CDR1 DFQATT and CDR2 SNEGSKA (reference sequence). Trimming cost V 3 bases and J 13 bases; bases outside gene matches: 10. CDR3 size: 14 residues. CDR3: CSASLGLAGYYQFF. CDR3 bases: TGCAGTGCTAGTCTTGGACTAGCGGGATATTATCAGTTCTTC.

In this sample, this clonotype turned up a few times. This beta chain came through as a stray read in a library set up for alpha chains, and its size says little. The chain combines TRBV4-3 with TRBJ2-1, with TRBD1 identical over 7 bases. The J segment lost 2 bases and the V segment lost 3 bases, leaving 4 bases of the junction unmatched. The CDR3 length is 15 residues. Germline-derived CDR1 and CDR2 are LGHNA and YSLEER. The CDR3 bases are TGCGCCAGCAGCCAGGGACAGAGGGCCTACAATGAGCAGTTCTTC. Protein sequence: CASSQGQRAYNEQFF.